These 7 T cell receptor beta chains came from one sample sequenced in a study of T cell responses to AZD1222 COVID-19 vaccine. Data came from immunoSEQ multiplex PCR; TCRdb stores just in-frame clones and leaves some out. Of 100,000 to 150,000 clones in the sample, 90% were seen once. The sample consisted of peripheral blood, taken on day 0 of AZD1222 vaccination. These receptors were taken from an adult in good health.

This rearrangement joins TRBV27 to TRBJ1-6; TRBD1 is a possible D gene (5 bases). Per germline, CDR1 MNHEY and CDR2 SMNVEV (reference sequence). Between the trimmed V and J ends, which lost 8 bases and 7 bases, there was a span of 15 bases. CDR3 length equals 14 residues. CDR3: CASGRGAENSPLHF. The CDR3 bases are TGTGCCAGCGGCCGCGGGGCGGAGAATTCACCCCTCCACTTT.

The CDR3 DNA sequence: TGTGCCAGCAGTGACTCAGGGACTAGCGACACCGGGGAGCTGTTTTTT. As protein: CASSDSGTSDTGELFF. The J gene is TRBJ2-2, the V gene TRBV6-4, with 10 bases lining up with TRBD2. The germline V gene has CDR1 MRHNA and CDR2 SNTAGT. V gave up 0 bases and J gave up 3 bases; unmatched junction bases: 1. The CDR3 is 16 residues long.

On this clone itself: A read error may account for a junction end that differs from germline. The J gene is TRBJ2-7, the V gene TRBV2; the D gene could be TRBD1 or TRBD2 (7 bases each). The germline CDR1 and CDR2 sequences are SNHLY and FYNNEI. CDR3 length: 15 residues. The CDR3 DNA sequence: TGTGCCAGCAGTCAAGCGGGACAGCGACCCTACGAGCAGTACTTC. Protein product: CASSQAGQRPYEQYF.

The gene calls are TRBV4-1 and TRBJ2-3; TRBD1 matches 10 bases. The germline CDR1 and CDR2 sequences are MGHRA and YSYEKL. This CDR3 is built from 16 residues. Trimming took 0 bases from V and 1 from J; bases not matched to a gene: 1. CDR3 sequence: CASSQDGTGGTDTQYF. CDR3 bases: TGCGCCAGCAGCCAAGACGGGACAGGGGGCACAGATACGCAGTATTTT.

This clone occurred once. CDR3 nucleotide sequence: TGTGCCAGCAGCGTTTCGGCAGGCGAGCAGTACTTC. Its translation: CASSVSAGEQYF. The chain carries TRBV28 and TRBJ2-7; D remains ambiguous. The CDR3 has 12 residues. Trimming left V 6 bases short and J 6 bases short, with 12 bases between. Germline loops: CDR1 MDHEN, CDR2 SYDVKM.

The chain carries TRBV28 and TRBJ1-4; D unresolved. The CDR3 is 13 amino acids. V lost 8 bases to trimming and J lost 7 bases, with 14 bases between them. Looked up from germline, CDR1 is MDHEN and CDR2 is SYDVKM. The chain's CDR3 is CASRPGSVEKLFF. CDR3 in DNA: TGTGCCAGCCGCCCCGGGTCGGTTGAAAAACTGTTTTTT. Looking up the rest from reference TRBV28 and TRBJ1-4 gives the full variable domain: DVKVTQSSRYLVKRTGEKVFLECVQDMDHENMFWYRQDPGLGLRLIYFSYDVKMKEKGDIPEGYSVSREKKERFSLILESASTNQTSMYLCASRPGSVEKLFFGSGTQLSVL.

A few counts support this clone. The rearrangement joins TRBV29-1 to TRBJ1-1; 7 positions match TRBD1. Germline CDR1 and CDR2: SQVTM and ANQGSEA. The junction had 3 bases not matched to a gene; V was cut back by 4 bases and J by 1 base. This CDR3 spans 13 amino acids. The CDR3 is CSVGDSKNTEAFF. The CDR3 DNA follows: TGCAGCGTTGGGGACAGTAAGAACACTGAAGCTTTCTTT.